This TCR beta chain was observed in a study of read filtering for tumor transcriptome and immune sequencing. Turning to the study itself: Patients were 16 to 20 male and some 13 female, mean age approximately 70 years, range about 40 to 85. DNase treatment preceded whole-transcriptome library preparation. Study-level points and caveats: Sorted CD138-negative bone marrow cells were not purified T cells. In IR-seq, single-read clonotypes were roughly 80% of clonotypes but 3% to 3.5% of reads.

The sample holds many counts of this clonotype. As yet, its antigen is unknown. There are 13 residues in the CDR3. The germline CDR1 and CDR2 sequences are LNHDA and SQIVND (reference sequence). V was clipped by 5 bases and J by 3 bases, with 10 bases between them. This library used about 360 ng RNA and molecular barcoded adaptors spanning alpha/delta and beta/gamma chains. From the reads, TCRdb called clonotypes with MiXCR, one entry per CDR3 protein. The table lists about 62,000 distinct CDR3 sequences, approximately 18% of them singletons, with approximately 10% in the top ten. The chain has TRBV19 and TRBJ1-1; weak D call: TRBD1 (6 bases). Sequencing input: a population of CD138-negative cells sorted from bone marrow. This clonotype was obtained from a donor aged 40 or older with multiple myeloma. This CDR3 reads CASSQGSHTEAFF. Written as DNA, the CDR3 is TGTGCCAGTAGTCAGGGGTCGCACACTGAAGCTTTCTTT.